This TCR beta chain comes out of a study of blood T cell repertoires in COVID-19. Assay used: immunoSEQ multiplex PCR; TCRdb lists only in-frame clones, some missing. The table has some 56,000 clones, around 81% seen once; the top ten hold 5.5% to 7.5%. V was clipped by 6 bases and J by 9 bases; unmatched bases: 12. The CDR3 spans 15 residues. Germline assignment: CDR1 SNHLY and CDR2 FYNNEI. Material: peripheral blood. The source is a man in his sixties with acute or convalescent COVID-19. The V call is TRBV2, the J call TRBJ2-1, with 9 bases fitting TRBD2. The CDR3 spells CASRAYGGGAVEQFF. As DNA, the CDR3 is TGTGCCAGCAGGGCTTATGGCGGGGGGGCAGTTGAGCAGTTCTTC.